The 9 T cell receptor beta chains below come from one sample, sequenced in a study of shared T cell receptors in the human thymus. Measured with immunoSEQ multiplex PCR; TCRdb has only the in-frame clones, and not every one. The sample records 600,000 to 900,000 clones, approximately 83% being singletons. The sample was also linked to a second study, of human thymus T cells.

The sample was thymocytes. These receptors all stem from a girl under three years old with a congenital heart defect.

This chain joins TRBV11-2 and TRBJ2-3; 7 positions agree with TRBD2. The germline CDR1 and CDR2 sequences are SGHAT and FQNNGV. CDR3 length equals 18 residues. The J segment lost 4 bases and the V segment lost 0 bases, leaving 13 bases of the junction unmatched. CDR3 bases: TGTGCCAGCAGCTTAGATGGCATGCCGGGAGGCGGCGCAGATACGCAGTATTTT. This codes for CASSLDGMPGGGADTQYF.

The chain combines TRBV14 with TRBJ1-2; 10 bases are shared with TRBD1. Germline V gives CDR1 SGHDN, CDR2 FVKESK. V gave up 3 bases and J gave up 3 bases; unmatched junction bases: 10. This CDR3 is 17 amino acids long. The CDR3 reads CASSHVNGQGGYYGYTF. DNA for the CDR3: TGTGCCAGCAGCCACGTAAATGGACAGGGGGGGTACTATGGCTACACCTTC. Combining the CDR3 with reference TRBV14 and TRBJ1-2 gives the whole variable domain EAGVTQFPSHSVIEKGQTVTLRCDPISGHDNLYWYRRVMGKEIKFLLHFVKESKQDESGMPNNRFLAERTGGTYSTLKVQPAELEDSGVYFCASSHVNGQGGYYGYTFGSGTRLTVV.

The rearrangement uses TRBV28 and TRBJ2-7; the D gene is possibly TRBD1 (5 bases). The length of the CDR3 is 17 residues. Germline CDR1 reads MDHEN; CDR2 reads SYDVKM. Trimming left V 2 bases short and J 4 bases short, with 21 bases between. CDR3 amino acids: CASSLLTPRVQPYEQYF. The CDR3 bases are TGTGCCAGCAGTTTACTTACCCCCAGGGTCCAACCTTACGAGCAGTACTTC.

The chain links TRBV7-2 to TRBJ1-1; the D gene is possibly TRBD1 (6 bases). V was cut by 2 bases and J by 2 bases, with 18 bases left in between. Germline CDR1 is SGHTA and CDR2 is FQGNSA. This CDR3 spans 17 amino acids. The CDR3 DNA reads TGTGCCAGCAGCTTAAGGCGGCGGGGGCTCTATAACACTGAAGCTTTCTTT. This gives the protein CASSLRRRGLYNTEAFF.

J is TRBJ1-5 and V is TRBV6-1; maybe TRBD1 (6 bases). In germline, CDR1 is MNHNS, CDR2 SASEGT. V was shortened by 8 bases and J by 7 bases, with 18 bases between the two germline ends. This CDR3 spans 14 amino acids. The CDR3 reads CASLKKGDTQPQHF. The CDR3 bases are TGTGCCAGCCTAAAAAAGGGGGACACGCAGCCCCAGCATTTT.

The rearrangement joins TRBV13 to TRBJ2-6, with 7 nucleotides matching TRBD2. With 7 bases clipped from V and 1 base from J, the junction kept 4 bases outside the gene matches. This CDR3 is 15 amino acids long. Germline loops: CDR1 PRHDT, CDR2 FYEKMQ (reference sequence). The CDR3 here is CASTLGGSGANVLTF. For the CDR3, the DNA is TGTGCCAGCACCCTGGGGGGGTCTGGGGCCAACGTCCTGACTTTC.

The genes are TRBV5-5 and TRBJ2-7; 9 bases agree with TRBD1. J lost 6 bases, V lost 0 bases, and 19 bases had no gene match. The CDR3 is 19 residues long. Germline V CDR1 and CDR2: SGHKS, YYEKEE (reference sequence). The CDR3 sequence is CASSLADDPTGTGWLEQYF. CDR3 coding DNA: TGTGCCAGCAGCTTGGCCGACGACCCTACCGGGACAGGGTGGCTCGAGCAGTACTTC.

This chain links TRBV5-4 with TRBJ1-1; the D gene is possibly TRBD1 (5 bases). Germline V gene lookup returns CDR1 SGHNT and CDR2 YYREEE (reference sequence). This CDR3 contains 20 residues. V dropped 4 bases and J dropped 0 bases, with 28 bases sitting between them. The CDR3 DNA sequence: TGTGCCAGCAGCCCACTCGAGGACAAGACGGTCACTCTTATGAACACTGAAGCTTTCTTT. Translating it yields CASSPLEDKTVTLMNTEAFF.

This sequence joins TRBV7-2 and TRBJ1-1; 7 bases match TRBD1. Per the germline V gene, CDR1 is SGHTA and CDR2 is FQGNSA. The CDR3 extends over 16 amino acids. After removal of 2 bases from V and 0 bases from J, the junction contained 6 bases not matched to a gene. The CDR3 DNA reads TGTGCCAGCAGCTTAAAACCGGGACAGCTGAACACTGAAGCTTTCTTT. Protein sequence: CASSLKPGQLNTEAFF.